This T cell receptor beta chain emerged from a study of blood T cell repertoires in COVID-19. Turning to the study itself: From T cells, B-cell-depleted T cells, or PBMCs came the material, which was cDNA or gDNA.

CDR1 LNHDA and CDR2 SQIVND come from the germline V gene (reference sequence). The CDR3 runs to 14 residues. Unmatched junction bases numbered 8, after V lost 7 bases and J lost 8 bases. Per the study methods: How many nucleated cells were present was estimated from reference gene primer amplification. Libraries were prepared by immunoSEQ multiplex PCR; TCRdb keeps only in-frame clonotypes and omits some of them. V, J and clone size derive from that table, while D and trimming were established from the DNA sequence. The sample includes tens of thousands of clones, about nine tenths of them seen just once.

The clonotype originates from a male donor with acute or convalescent COVID-19. What was sequenced was peripheral blood. The rearrangement uses TRBV19 and TRBJ2-1; 10 bases are shared with TRBD2. The CDR3 is CASTLAGGPDEQFF. The CDR3 nucleotides are TGTGCCAGTACCTTAGCGGGGGGACCAGATGAGCAGTTCTTC.